This T cell receptor beta chain came from a study of T cells in Graves' hyperthyroidism and ophthalmopathy (dated by TCRdb to between 2018 and 2021). As for the study more broadly: Peripheral blood samples were taken at initial diagnosis, before any treatment was given. The paper reports TCR Vbeta CDR3 sequencing of about 140 peripheral blood samples: 43 ophthalmopathy, under 80 hyperthyroidism and around 17 progressor patients. To identify TCR V-J signatures that set the groups apart, the researchers used a discovery cohort of more than 95 patients, made up of around 42 with Graves' ophthalmopathy and about 60 with stable Graves' hyperthyroidism. The study also compared thyroid tissue and blood T-cell repertoires from 6 or 7 Graves' hyperthyroidism patients. After sampling, hyperthyroidism patients received methimazole starting at 30 mg daily, and ophthalmopathy patients received high-dose intravenous methylprednisolone. An independent validation cohort of fewer than 20 hyperthyroidism patients and about 16 patients who later progressed to ophthalmopathy tested prospective prediction of ophthalmopathy. For training and testing, the 80 to 100 patients in the discovery cohort were randomly divided in a 7:3 ratio.

In the ophthalmopathy patients, disease was moderately to severely active, with a Clinical Activity Score of 3 or more, a NOSPECS grade of 4 or more, and a duration of less than 3 months. Any patient with an uncontrolled infection, another autoimmune disease, pregnancy or lactation was excluded. Clinical symptoms, serum thyroxine and TRAb, thyroid ultrasound, and orbital computed tomography formed the basis for the diagnoses. PBMCs were isolated from approximately 10 ml of fresh peripheral blood by Ficoll-Paque density gradient centrifugation. Total RNA was extracted using Trizol reagent, and RNA quality was assessed on an Agilent 2100 Bioanalyzer. This clonotype was counted at least ten times. This receptor's antigen is unknown. No quality values exist for individual bases; no much larger clone is one base distant. The TCR beta CDR3 regions were amplified from RNA transcripts. The first round of RT-PCR for the TCR CDR3 was performed with the HTBI primer set and the Qiagen OneStep RT-PCR kit. Libraries were constructed in a second round of multiplex PCR, after which size selection and purification were performed. Libraries were sequenced paired-end with 100 bp reads on an Illumina HiSeq2000. In the authors' own workflow: SOAPnuke was used to process the raw data, with reads discarded if the reads contained adapters or uncalled bases, had a mean Phred below 15, or lacked an exact constant-primer or identifier match. High-quality paired reads were merged using COPE v1.2.5, and each unique nucleotide sequence was defined as a clonotype. MiTCR v1.1 was used to align the clonotypes against IMGT TRBV, TRBD and TRBJ reference segments. Only V-J combinations with frequency above 0.0001, covering approximately 99% of repertoires, were analysed. The TCS score was defined as F50 (clonal expansion) divided by E x V (chaos), with BLOSUM62-based TCRdist calculated between CDR3 peptides within each V-J. Welch's t-statistics and random forest reduced approximately 520 V-J features to 10 to 15, which were used in a naive Bayes classifier (R e1071). TCRdb cleaned the public reads at Q25 with fastp, built clones with MiXCR and kept in-frame beta chains. Rows matching on CDR3 protein sequence are summarized as one entry with the most common DNA and genes. These V and J calls rely on TCRdb rather than the paper's analysis. The sample yields hundreds of thousands of distinct CDR3 sequences; about 16% were counted once. The ten largest clones represent around 30% of the sample.

Unmatched junction bases come to 10, with V trimmed by 6 bases and J by 7 bases. Taken from the germline V gene, the CDR1 and CDR2 loops are MNHNS and SASEGT. Including cysteine and phenylalanine, the CDR3 has 15 amino acids. The sequence is cut down to CDR3 DNA, 45 bases in frame from base 1. Results and caveats for the whole study, not just this receptor: A 13 V-J signature model separated ophthalmopathy from stable hyperthyroidism, with nearly 90% sensitivity and 81.08% specificity in cross-validation and 80%/75% in testing. No statistical method was used to fix the sample size in advance, and group allocation was not hidden from the investigators. Most expanded thyroid clonotypes (frequency above 0.001) were also found in blood, which suggests that blood repertoires may mirror thyroid immune responses. During validation, the model predicted progression to ophthalmopathy a median of approximately 6 months ahead of onset, with 60% to 71% sensitivity and about 75% specificity.

The sequence links TRBV6-1 to TRBJ2-1; 9 junctional bases match TRBD1. This sequence originates from a woman under 30 with Graves' ophthalmopathy. The specimen was blood. The CDR3: CASRRQGVGRNEQFF. The nucleotides are TGTGCCAGCAGACGACAGGGGGTTGGTAGGAATGAGCAGTTCTTC.